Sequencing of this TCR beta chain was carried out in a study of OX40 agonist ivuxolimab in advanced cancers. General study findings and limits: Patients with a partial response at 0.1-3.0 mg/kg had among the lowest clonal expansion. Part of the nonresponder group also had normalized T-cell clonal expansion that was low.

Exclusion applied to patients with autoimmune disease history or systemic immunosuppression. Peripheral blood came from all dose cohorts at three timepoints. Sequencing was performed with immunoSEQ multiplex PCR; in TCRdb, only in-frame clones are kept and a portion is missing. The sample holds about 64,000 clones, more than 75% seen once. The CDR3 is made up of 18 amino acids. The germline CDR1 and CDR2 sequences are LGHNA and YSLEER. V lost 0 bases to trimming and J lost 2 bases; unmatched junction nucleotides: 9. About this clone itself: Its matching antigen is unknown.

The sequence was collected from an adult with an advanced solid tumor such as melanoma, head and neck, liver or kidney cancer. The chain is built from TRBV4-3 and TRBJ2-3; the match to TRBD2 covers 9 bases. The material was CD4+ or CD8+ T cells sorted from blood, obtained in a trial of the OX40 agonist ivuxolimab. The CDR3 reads CASSQEGGGAGLTDTQYF. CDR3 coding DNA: TGCGCCAGCAGCCAAGAGGGCGGGGGGGCCGGTCTCACAGATACGCAGTATTTT.